This TCR beta chain was recorded in a study of T-cell reconstitution after alpha-beta-depleted transplantation in children. General study results and limits: Hyperexpanded clones declined; after one year, newly produced T cells mostly supplied diversity. About two months after transplant, alpha-beta T cells reportedly came from several hundred expanded graft clones. Day-60 TCRbeta diversity that was high in some patients was derived from surviving recipient T cells and thymic progenitors.

CDR1 and CDR2 from the germline V gene are SGHNT and YYREEE (reference sequence). The CDR3 loop spans 14 amino acids. Trimming stripped 0 bases from V and 0 bases from J, with 7 bases between. Using unique molecular identifiers, the investigators prepared the TCRbeta library. TCRdb processed the PCR reads anew with MiXCR; each CDR3 protein has one entry. The top ten clones hold about a quarter of a sample with fewer than 350,000 distinct CDR3 sequences, around 10% of them seen once. About this clonotype: The antigen is undetermined.

The J gene is TRBJ2-7, the V gene TRBV5-4; no definite D call. The sequences come from peripheral blood, collected 180 days after TCRalphabeta/CD19-depleted stem cell transplant. This receptor was obtained from a male patient between 2 and 10 years old who had a stem cell transplant for chronic granulomatous disease, so the T cells may come from the graft donor. The CDR3 spells CASSLDTYSYEQYF. The CDR3 DNA reads as TGTGCCAGCAGCTTGGACACCTACTCCTACGAGCAGTACTTC.